This T cell receptor beta chain stems from a study of blood T cell repertoires in COVID-19. This clone appeared a few times. Sequencing was performed with immunoSEQ multiplex PCR; in TCRdb, only in-frame clones are kept and a portion is missing. The table shows some 58,000 clones, with roughly 71% occurring only once. From germline, CDR1 is SGHRS and CDR2 YFSETQ. The CDR3 covers 12 residues. Germline trimming cut 5 bases from V and 6 bases from J; bases unmatched to any gene: 4. The sample consisted of peripheral blood. V usage is TRBV5-1 and J usage is TRBJ2-7, with 8 bases identical to TRBD1. The TCR sequence derives from a human donor in a cohort sampled during active COVID-19. The CDR3 DNA follows: TGCGCCAGCAGTCCAGGACAGGGCGAGCAGTACTTC. Its protein product is CASSPGQGEQYF.